This T cell receptor beta chain originates from a study of cytomegalovirus exposure and HLA in healthy donors. Overall study results and limits: Later analysis identified about 18,000 TCR beta sequences associated with HLA alleles, using a false discovery rate threshold of 0.05. What a later analysis showed was that several of the most significant clusters appeared linked to common viral pathogens.

Turning to this clone: The antigen remains unidentified.

CDR1 ENHRY and CDR2 SYGVKD come from the germline V gene. Trimming at V came to 0 bases and at J to 6 bases, leaving 8 bases not matched to a gene. The CDR3 spans 16 residues. The PCR was carried out with 60 Vbeta primers and 13 Jbeta primers. Sequencing was performed with immunoSEQ multiplex PCR; in TCRdb, only in-frame clones are kept and a portion is missing. This table has 30,000 to 45,000 clones, roughly 90% appearing once. The TCR sequence derives from a woman aged 35 to 49 in good health and CMV-seropositive. The sequenced sample was PBMCs. The rearrangement joins TRBV10-3 to TRBJ2-3; TRBD2 agrees at 8 bases. The CDR3, as DNA: TGTGCCATCAGTGAGTCTGCGGGGGGCCCGCGGGATACGCAGTATTTT. It is translated as CAISESAGGPRDTQYF.